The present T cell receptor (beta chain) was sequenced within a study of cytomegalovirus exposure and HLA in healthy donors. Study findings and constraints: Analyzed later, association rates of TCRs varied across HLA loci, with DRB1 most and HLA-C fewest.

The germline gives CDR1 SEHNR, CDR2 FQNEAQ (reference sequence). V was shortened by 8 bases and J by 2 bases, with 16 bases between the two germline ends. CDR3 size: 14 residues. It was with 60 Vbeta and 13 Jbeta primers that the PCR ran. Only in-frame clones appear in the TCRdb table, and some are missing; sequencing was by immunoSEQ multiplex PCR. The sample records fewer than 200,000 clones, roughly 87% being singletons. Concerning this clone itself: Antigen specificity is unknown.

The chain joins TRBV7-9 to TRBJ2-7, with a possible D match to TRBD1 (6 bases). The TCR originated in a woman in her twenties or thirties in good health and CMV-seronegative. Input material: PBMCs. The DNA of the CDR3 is TGTGCCAGCTCCCCTGTGGACAGAACCTACGAGCAGTACTTC. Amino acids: CASSPVDRTYEQYF.